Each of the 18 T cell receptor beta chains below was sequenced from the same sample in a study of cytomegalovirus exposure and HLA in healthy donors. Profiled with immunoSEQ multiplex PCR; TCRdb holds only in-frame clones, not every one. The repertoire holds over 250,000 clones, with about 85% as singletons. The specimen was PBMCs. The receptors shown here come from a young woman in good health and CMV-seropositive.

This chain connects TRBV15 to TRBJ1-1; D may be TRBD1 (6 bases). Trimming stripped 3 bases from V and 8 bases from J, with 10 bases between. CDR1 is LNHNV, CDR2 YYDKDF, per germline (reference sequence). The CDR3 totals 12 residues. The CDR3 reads CATSREGGEAFF. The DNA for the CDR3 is TGTGCCACCAGCAGGGAGGGGGGGGAAGCTTTCTTT. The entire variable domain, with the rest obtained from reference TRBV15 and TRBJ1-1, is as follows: DAMVIQNPRYQVTQFGKPVTLSCSQTLNHNVMYWYQQKSSQAPKLLFHYYDKDFNNEADTPDNFQSRRPNTSFCFLDIRSPGLGDTAMYLCATSREGGEAFFGQGTRLTVV.

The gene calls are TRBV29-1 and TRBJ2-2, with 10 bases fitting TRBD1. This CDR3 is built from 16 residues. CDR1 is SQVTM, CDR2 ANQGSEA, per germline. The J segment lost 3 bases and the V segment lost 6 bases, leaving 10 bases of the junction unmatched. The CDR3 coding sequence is TGCAGCGTGGGATCCGGGACAGGGGTTCACACCGGGGAGCTGTTTTTT. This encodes CSVGSGTGVHTGELFF.

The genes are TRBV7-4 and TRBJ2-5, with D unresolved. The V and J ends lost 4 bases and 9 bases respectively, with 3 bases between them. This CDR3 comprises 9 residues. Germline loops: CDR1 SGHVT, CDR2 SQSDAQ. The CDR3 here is CASSSPQYF. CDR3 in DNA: TGTGCCAGCAGCTCGCCCCAGTACTTC.

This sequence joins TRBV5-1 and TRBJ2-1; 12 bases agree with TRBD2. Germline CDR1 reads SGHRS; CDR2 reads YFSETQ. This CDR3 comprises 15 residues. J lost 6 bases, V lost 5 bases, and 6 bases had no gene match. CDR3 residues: CASSSGLAGLNEQFF. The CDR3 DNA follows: TGCGCCAGCAGTTCGGGACTAGCGGGCCTCAATGAGCAGTTCTTC.

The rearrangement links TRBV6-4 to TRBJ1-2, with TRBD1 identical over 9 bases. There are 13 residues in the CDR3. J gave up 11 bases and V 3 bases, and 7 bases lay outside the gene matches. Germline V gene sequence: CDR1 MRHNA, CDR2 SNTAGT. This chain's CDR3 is CASSEGQGFRYTF. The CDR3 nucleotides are TGTGCCAGCAGTGAAGGACAGGGGTTTAGATACACCTTC.

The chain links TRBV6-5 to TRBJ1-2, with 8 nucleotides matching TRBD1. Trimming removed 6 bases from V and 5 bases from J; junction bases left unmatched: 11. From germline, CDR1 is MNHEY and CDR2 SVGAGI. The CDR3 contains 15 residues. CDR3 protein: CASREDRASPYGYTF. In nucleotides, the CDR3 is TGTGCCAGCAGAGAGGACAGGGCCTCTCCTTATGGCTACACCTTC.

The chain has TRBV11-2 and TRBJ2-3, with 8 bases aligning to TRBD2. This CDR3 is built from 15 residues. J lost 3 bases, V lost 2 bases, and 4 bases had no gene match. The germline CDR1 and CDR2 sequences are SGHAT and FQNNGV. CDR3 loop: CASSLSGSRTDTQYF. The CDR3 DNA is TGTGCCAGCAGCTTAAGCGGGAGTAGGACAGATACGCAGTATTTT.

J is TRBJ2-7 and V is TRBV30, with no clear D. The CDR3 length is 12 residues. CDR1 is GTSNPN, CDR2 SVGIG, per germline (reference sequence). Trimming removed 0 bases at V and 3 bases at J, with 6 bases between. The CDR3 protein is CAWSVRNYEQYF. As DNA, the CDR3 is TGTGCCTGGAGTGTACGGAACTACGAGCAGTACTTC.

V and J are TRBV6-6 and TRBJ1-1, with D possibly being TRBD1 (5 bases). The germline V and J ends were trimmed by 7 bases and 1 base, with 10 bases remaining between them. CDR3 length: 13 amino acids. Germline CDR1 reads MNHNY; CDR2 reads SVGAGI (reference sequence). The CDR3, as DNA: TGTGCCAGCAAAGGACAAAAGAACACTGAAGCTTTCTTT. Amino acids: CASKGQKNTEAFF.

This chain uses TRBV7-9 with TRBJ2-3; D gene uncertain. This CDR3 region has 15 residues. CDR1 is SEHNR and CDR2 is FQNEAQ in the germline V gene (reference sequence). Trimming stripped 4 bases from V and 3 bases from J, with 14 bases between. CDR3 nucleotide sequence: TGTGCCAGCAGCTCGCCCGGGTCCGCGACAGATACGCAGTATTTT. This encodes CASSSPGSATDTQYF.

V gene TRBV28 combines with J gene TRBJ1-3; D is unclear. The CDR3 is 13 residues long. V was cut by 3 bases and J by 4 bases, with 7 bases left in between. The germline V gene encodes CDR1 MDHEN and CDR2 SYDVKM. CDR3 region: CASSLASGNTIYF. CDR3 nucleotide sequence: TGTGCCAGCAGTTTGGCTTCGGGAAACACCATATATTTT.

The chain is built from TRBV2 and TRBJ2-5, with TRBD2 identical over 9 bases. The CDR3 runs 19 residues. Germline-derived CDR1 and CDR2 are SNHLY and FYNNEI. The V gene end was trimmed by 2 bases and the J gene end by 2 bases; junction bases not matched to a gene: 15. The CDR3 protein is CASSESSSGAADVQETQYF. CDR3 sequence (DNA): TGTGCCAGCAGTGAATCGTCTAGCGGGGCGGCGGACGTTCAAGAGACCCAGTACTTC. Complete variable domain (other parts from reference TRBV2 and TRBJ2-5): EPEVTQTPSHQVTQMGQEVILRCVPISNHLYFYWYRQILGQKVEFLVSFYNNEISEKSEIFDDQFSVERPDGSNFTLKIRSTKLEDSAMYFCASSESSSGAADVQETQYFGPGTRLLVL.

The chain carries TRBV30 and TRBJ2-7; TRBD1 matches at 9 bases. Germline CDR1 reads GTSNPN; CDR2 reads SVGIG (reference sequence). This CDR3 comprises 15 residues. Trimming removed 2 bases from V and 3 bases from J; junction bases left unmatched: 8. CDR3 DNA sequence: TGTGCCTGGAGTTGGGGACAGGGTCCTCTCTACGAGCAGTACTTC. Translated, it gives CAWSWGQGPLYEQYF.

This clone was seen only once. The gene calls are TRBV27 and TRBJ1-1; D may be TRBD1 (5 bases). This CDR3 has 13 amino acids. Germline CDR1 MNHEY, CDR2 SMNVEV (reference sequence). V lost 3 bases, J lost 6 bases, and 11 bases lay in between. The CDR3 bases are TGTGCCAGCAGTTTTAAGGGGAGGGCTGAAGCTTTCTTT. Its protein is CASSFKGRAEAFF.

CDR3 amino acids: CASMAGVQETQYF. The CDR3 DNA is TGCGCCAGCATGGCTGGCGTCCAAGAGACCCAGTACTTC. The chain employs TRBV5-1 and TRBJ2-5, with D unresolved. With 6 bases removed from V and 1 base from J, the gap between germline ends came to 10 bases. CDR3 length: 13 residues. Germline V lookup: CDR1 SGHRS, CDR2 YFSETQ.

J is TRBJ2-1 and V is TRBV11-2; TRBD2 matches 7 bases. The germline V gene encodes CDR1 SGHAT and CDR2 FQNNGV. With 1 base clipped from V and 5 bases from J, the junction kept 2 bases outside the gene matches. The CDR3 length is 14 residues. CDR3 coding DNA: TGTGCCAGCAGCTTAGGCGGGAGAGACAATGAGCAGTTCTTC. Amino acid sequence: CASSLGGRDNEQFF.

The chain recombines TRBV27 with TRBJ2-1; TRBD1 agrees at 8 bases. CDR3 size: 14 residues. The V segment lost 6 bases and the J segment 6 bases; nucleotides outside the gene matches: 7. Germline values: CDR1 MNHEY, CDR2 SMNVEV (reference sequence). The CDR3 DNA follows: TGTGCCAGCAGCAGACAGGGGACGGGCAATGAGCAGTTCTTC. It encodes CASSRQGTGNEQFF.

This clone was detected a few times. In DNA, the CDR3 is TGTGCCAGCAGCCGGACGTCGAGTGAGCAGTACTTC. Translating it yields CASSRTSSEQYF. This sequence joins TRBV7-8 and TRBJ2-7, with D uncertain. V shed 5 bases and J shed 7 bases, with 12 bases lying between them. The CDR3 is 12 amino acids. Germline V gene data show CDR1 as SGHVS and CDR2 as FQNEAQ.